The entry below describes one T cell receptor (beta chain). The data originate from a study of T cell responses to AZD1222 COVID-19 vaccine. Study context: Second doses were pooled across both intervals (about 4 or about 12 weeks).

The length of the CDR3 is 15 residues. V was trimmed by 2 bases and J by 2 bases, leaving 13 bases between them. Germline V gene lookup returns CDR1 SGHRS and CDR2 YFSETQ. Some clones are missing from TCRdb's copy, which holds only in-frame ones; the method was immunoSEQ multiplex PCR. The sample includes about 170,000 clones, over 90% of them seen just once. The V and J genes are TRBV5-1 and TRBJ1-1, with a possible D match to TRBD1 (5 bases). The clonotype was recovered from an adult in good health. This material consisted of peripheral blood, taken on day 0 of AZD1222 vaccination. CDR3 bases: TGCGCCAGCAGCTTTCAGACAGAAATCAACACTGAAGCTTTCTTT. This encodes CASSFQTEINTEAFF.